This TCR beta chain was sequenced in a study of cytomegalovirus exposure and HLA in healthy donors. The CDR3 contains 17 residues. CDR1 is SGHAT, CDR2 FQNNGV, per germline. The V and J ends lost 1 base and 7 bases respectively, with 17 bases between them. This PCR relied on a set of 60 Vbeta primers and 13 Jbeta primers. Using immunoSEQ multiplex PCR, the repertoire was profiled, and TCRdb retains in-frame clones only, with some absent. Here the sample table reports about 40,000 clones. Study-level results: Some V segments (TRBV6-2 and TRBV6-3 among them) were excluded as indistinguishable. The study labeled about 160 TCR beta chains cytomegalovirus-associated. Immune exposure was documented only through CMV serostatus. Prior analysis indicated that the majority of TCR beta V segments exhibited productivity approximately 90% or approximately 30% of the time.

On this clone itself: Its antigen is undetermined.

The clonotype originates from a male donor in good health and CMV-seronegative. The rearrangement uses TRBV11-2 and TRBJ1-6; maybe TRBD1 (5 bases). The material sequenced was PBMCs. The CDR3 DNA is TGTGCCAGCAGCTTAGTGGAAGTTTTAGGGGTGAATTCACCCCTCCACTTT. Its translation is CASSLVEVLGVNSPLHF.